This T cell receptor (beta chain) derives from a study of blood T cell repertoires in COVID-19. Using immunoSEQ multiplex PCR, the repertoire was profiled, and TCRdb retains in-frame clones only, with some absent. The sample includes around 330,000 clones, 87% of them seen just once. Trimming cost V 6 bases and J 3 bases; bases outside gene matches: 11. This CDR3 region has 15 residues. Looked up from germline, CDR1 is MDHEN and CDR2 is SYDVKM. This sequence was found in a woman in her late teens or twenties who had recovered from COVID-19. The sample comprised PBMCs or T cells enriched from blood (not recorded which). The chain carries TRBV28 and TRBJ2-7, with 7 positions matching TRBD1. CDR3 loop: CASRSDRAGDYEQYF. The CDR3 nucleotides are TGTGCCAGCAGGTCCGACAGGGCCGGCGACTACGAGCAGTACTTC.